This TCR beta chain was documented in a study of Ad26.COV2.S vaccination and SARS-CoV-2 variants. Study-wide results and limits: Those who received vaccine or placebo ended up with similar non-spike TCR breadth.

Data came from immunoSEQ multiplex PCR; TCRdb stores just in-frame clones and leaves some out. This sample has around 7,000 clones; 84% occur once, and the top ten carry 29%. Worth noting for this clone: Its cognate antigen is unknown.

Germline CDR1 reads MNHEY; CDR2 reads SVGAGI. The CDR3 is 15 amino acids. Trimming removed 1 base at V and 0 bases at J, with 10 bases between. The chain links TRBV6-5 to TRBJ2-7; D possibly uses TRBD1 or TRBD2 (5 bases each). The source of this sequence is a human donor who had recovered from COVID-19. Sample: peripheral blood, taken after recovery from COVID-19. The CDR3 DNA follows: TGTGCCAGCAGTTACTTGGGGGAAAGCTCCTACGAGCAGTACTTC. Translating it yields CASSYLGESSYEQYF.